This T cell receptor (beta chain) stems from a study of beta chain features in type 1 diabetes. Expressed TCRB transcripts were sequenced, since all the RNA that had been isolated was reverse transcribed. Profiled with immunoSEQ multiplex PCR; TCRdb holds only in-frame clones, not every one. The data contain under 400,000 clones, 10% to 15% of them singletons. Once sorted, every population was more than 98% pure. Germline V gene data show CDR1 as SGHTA and CDR2 as FQGNSA. The CDR3 covers 13 residues. V lost 5 bases, J lost 3 bases, and 3 bases stayed unmatched. This clone was seen more than once but under ten times.

This clonotype was obtained from a man younger than 35 in good health. The chain uses TRBV7-2 and TRBJ1-1; 7 bases match TRBD1. Input material: naive CD4+ T cells from blood. CDR3 amino acids: CASSATGYTEAFF. The CDR3 DNA follows: TGTGCCAGCAGCGCGACAGGGTACACTGAAGCTTTCTTT. Full variable domain (remainder filled in from reference TRBV7-2 and TRBJ1-1): GAGVSQSPSNKVTEKGKDVELRCDPISGHTALYWYRQSLGQGLEFLIYFQGNSAPDKSGLPSDRFSAERTGGSVSTLTIQRTQQEDSAVYLCASSATGYTEAFFGQGTRLTVV.